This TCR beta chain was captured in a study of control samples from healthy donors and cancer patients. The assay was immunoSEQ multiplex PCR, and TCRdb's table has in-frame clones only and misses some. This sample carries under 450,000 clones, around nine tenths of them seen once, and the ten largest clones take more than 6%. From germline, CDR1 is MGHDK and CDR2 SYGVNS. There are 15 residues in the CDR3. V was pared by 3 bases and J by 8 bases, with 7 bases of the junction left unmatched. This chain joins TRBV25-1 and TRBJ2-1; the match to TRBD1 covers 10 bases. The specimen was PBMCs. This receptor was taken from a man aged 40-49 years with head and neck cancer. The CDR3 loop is CASSDPGQGKDEQFF. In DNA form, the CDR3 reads TGTGCCAGCAGTGACCCGGGACAGGGGAAGGATGAGCAGTTCTTC.